The 10 T cell receptor beta chains below all came from one sample that was sequenced in a study of technical replicates of blood from several donors. Repertoires were generated with immunoSEQ multiplex PCR, while TCRdb's copy carries only in-frame clones and drops some. The table records tens of thousands of clones, more than 85% of them present only once. The sample comprised T cells isolated from PBMCs. The source is a human donor in good health.

The chain is built from TRBV27 and TRBJ1-3; 7 positions agree with TRBD1. Germline assignment: CDR1 MNHEY and CDR2 SMNVEV (reference sequence). Trimming at V came to 5 bases and at J to 4 bases, leaving 11 bases not matched to a gene. The CDR3 loop spans 16 amino acids. Here the CDR3 reads CASSPSTGEKGNTIYF. CDR3 nucleotides: TGTGCCAGCAGTCCGTCCACAGGGGAAAAAGGAAACACCATATATTTT.

CDR3 sequence reads: CASSAFSTDTQYF. CDR3 DNA sequence: TGTGCCAGCAGCGCGTTCAGCACAGATACGCAGTATTTT. This chain connects TRBV9 to TRBJ2-3; no firm D call. Trimming removed 3 bases at V and 0 bases at J, with 5 bases between. The germline V gene has CDR1 SGDLS and CDR2 YYNGEE. The CDR3 consists of 13 residues.

CDR3 DNA: TGTGCCAGCAGTTTCGGGACTAGCGGGAGTCCCTACGAGCAGTACTTC. Translating gives CASSFGTSGSPYEQYF. The chain has TRBV6-5 and TRBJ2-7; TRBD2 aligns across 14 bases. The CDR3 has 16 amino acids. Germline V gene sequence: CDR1 MNHEY, CDR2 SVGAGI. J gave up 2 bases and V 4 bases, and 4 bases lay outside the gene matches.

J is TRBJ2-7 and V is TRBV9, with D perhaps matching TRBD2 (5 bases). The CDR3 totals 15 residues. Trimming removed 4 bases at V and 2 bases at J, with 16 bases between. Per germline, CDR1 SGDLS and CDR2 YYNGEE. Here the CDR3 reads CASSPSGDATYEQYF. The CDR3 DNA reads as TGTGCCAGCAGCCCAAGCGGTGATGCCACCTACGAGCAGTACTTC.

The chain links TRBV6-5 to TRBJ2-3; tentatively, D is TRBD2 (5 bases). The CDR3 runs 13 residues. Germline lookup yields CDR1 MNHEY and CDR2 SVGAGI. V was cut by 6 bases and J by 4 bases, with 11 bases left in between. DNA of the CDR3: TGTGCCAGCAGGCGAAGTAGCGCAGATACGCAGTATTTT. It encodes CASRRSSADTQYF.

The chain has TRBV6-5 and TRBJ2-2, with 8 bases matching TRBD2. With 0 bases clipped from V and 5 bases from J, the junction kept 5 bases outside the gene matches. The germline gives CDR1 MNHEY, CDR2 SVGAGI. This CDR3 region has 16 residues. CDR3 protein: CASSYSAGAGTGELFF. In DNA form, the CDR3 reads TGTGCCAGCAGTTACTCAGCGGGAGCCGGGACCGGGGAGCTGTTTTTT.

CDR3 sequence (DNA): TGCAGCGTTGGGGGACAGAGCTCTGGAAACACCATATATTTT. Translated: CSVGGQSSGNTIYF. V is TRBV29-1 and J is TRBJ1-3; 7 bases fit TRBD1. Germline V lookup: CDR1 SQVTM, CDR2 ANQGSEA. V lost 4 bases, J lost 0 bases, and 3 bases stayed unmatched. The CDR3 has 14 amino acids. Variable domain in full (rest from reference TRBV29-1 and TRBJ1-3): SAVISQKPSRDICQRGTSLTIQCQVDSQVTMMFWYRQQPGQSLTLIATANQGSEATYESGFVIDKFPISRPNLTFSTLTVSNMSPEDSSIYLCSVGGQSSGNTIYFGEGSWLTVV.

The V gene is TRBV2, the J gene TRBJ2-7; 8 nucleotides align to TRBD2. In germline, CDR1 is SNHLY, CDR2 FYNNEI. The junction had 6 bases not matched to a gene; V was cut back by 3 bases and J by 2 bases. This CDR3 spans 15 amino acids. CDR3: CASSDSGGLAYEQYF. The CDR3 DNA follows: TGTGCCAGCAGTGATTCGGGAGGGCTGGCCTACGAGCAGTACTTC.

The chain links TRBV19 to TRBJ1-1; 8 nucleotides line up with TRBD1. The CDR3 sequence is 14 residues long. Germline V CDR1 and CDR2: LNHDA, SQIVND (reference sequence). V was clipped by 7 bases and J by 1 base; unmatched bases: 5. CDR3 region: CASTWDRRNTEAFF. The CDR3, as DNA: TGTGCCAGTACCTGGGACAGGCGGAACACTGAAGCTTTCTTT. Full variable domain (remainder filled in from reference TRBV19 and TRBJ1-1): DGGITQSPKYLFRKEGQNVTLSCEQNLNHDAMYWYRQDPGQGLRLIYYSQIVNDFQKGDIAEGYSVSREKKESFPLTVTSAQKNPTAFYLCASTWDRRNTEAFFGQGTRLTVV.

This chain joins TRBV27 and TRBJ2-1, with 8 bases lining up with TRBD2. The CDR3 extends over 18 amino acids. V shed 6 bases and J 5 bases; nucleotides not matched to a gene: 18. Germline CDR1 and CDR2: MNHEY and SMNVEV (reference sequence). The CDR3 reads CASRGLGSSGRFHNEQFF. In DNA form, the CDR3 reads TGTGCCAGCAGAGGACTCGGAAGCAGCGGGAGATTCCACAATGAGCAGTTCTTC.